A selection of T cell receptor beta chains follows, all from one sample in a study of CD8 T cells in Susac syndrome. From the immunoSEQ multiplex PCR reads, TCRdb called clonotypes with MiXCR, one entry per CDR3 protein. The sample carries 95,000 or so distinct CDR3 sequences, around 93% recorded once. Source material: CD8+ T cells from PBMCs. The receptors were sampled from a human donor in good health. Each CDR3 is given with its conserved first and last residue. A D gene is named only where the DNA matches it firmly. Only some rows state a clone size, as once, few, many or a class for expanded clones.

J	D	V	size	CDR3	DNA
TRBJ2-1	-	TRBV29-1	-	CSGDIYNEQFF	TGCAGCGGGGACATCTACAATGAGCAGTTCTTC
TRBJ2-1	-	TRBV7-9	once	CASSLALKGDEQFF	TGTGCCAGCAGCTTAGCGCTAAAGGGCGATGAGCAGTTCTTC
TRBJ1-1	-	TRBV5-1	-	CASSLMRGVSNTEAFF	TGCGCCAGCAGCTTGATGCGTGGGGTTTCGAACACTGAAGCTTTCTTT
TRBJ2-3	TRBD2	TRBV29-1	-	CSVEEGGLTDTQYF	TGCAGCGTTGAAGAGGGGGGGTTGACAGATACGCAGTATTTT
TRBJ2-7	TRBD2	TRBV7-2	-	CASSISGGALNEQYF	TGTGCCAGCAGTATTAGCGGGGGGGCCCTAAACGAGCAGTACTTC
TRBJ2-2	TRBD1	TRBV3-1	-	CASSPTGPDRGAGELFF	TGTGCCAGCAGCCCCACAGGACCAGACAGGGGAGCCGGGGAGCTGTTTTTT
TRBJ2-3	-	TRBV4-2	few	CASSQRGAGTDTQYF	TGTGCCAGCAGCCAACGGGGGGCCGGCACAGATACGCAGTATTTT
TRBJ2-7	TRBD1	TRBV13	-	CASSPQTGEPYEQYF	TGTGCCAGCAGCCCCCAGACAGGGGAGCCCTACGAGCAGTACTTC
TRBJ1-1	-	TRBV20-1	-	CSAHTNTGYTEAFF	TGCAGTGCTCATACGAATACAGGGTATACTGAAGCTTTCTTT
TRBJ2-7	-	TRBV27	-	CASSGGITYEQYF	TGTGCCAGCAGCGGCGGGATAACCTACGAGCAGTACTTC
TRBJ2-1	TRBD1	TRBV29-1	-	CSVYQGALNEQFF	TGCAGCGTTTACCAGGGGGCCCTCAATGAGCAGTTCTTC
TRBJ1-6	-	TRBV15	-	CATSTKGLGPESYNSPLHF	TGTGCCACCAGCACCAAGGGACTGGGGCCCGAATCCTATAATTCACCCCTCCACTTT
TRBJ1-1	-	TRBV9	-	CASSPDGASTEAFF	TGTGCCAGCAGCCCAGATGGGGCTAGCACTGAAGCTTTCTTT
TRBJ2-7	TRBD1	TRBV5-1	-	CASSLSGQGAHEQYF	TGCGCCAGCAGCTTGTCCGGACAGGGGGCGCACGAGCAGTACTTC
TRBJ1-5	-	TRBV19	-	CATFPGWGNQPQHF	TGTGCCACCTTCCCAGGGTGGGGCAATCAGCCCCAGCATTTT
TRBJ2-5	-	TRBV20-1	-	CSAREGAETQYF	TGCAGTGCTAGAGAAGGGGCGGAGACCCAGTACTTC
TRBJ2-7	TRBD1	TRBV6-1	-	CASNSGTGSSYEQYF	TGTGCCAGCAACTCCGGGACAGGGAGCTCCTACGAGCAGTACTTC
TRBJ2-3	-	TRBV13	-	CASSPGTYSTDTQYF	TGTGCCAGCAGTCCGGGGACGTATAGCACAGATACGCAGTATTTT
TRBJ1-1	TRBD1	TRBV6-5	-	CASSYSDRVDTEAFF	TGTGCCAGCAGTTACTCAGACAGGGTCGATACTGAAGCTTTCTTT
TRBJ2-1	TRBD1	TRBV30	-	CAWSGLDRGSGEQFF	TGTGCCTGGAGTGGATTGGACAGGGGTTCGGGTGAGCAGTTCTTC
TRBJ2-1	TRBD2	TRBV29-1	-	CSIIPSGRYSEQFF	TGCAGCATAATACCTAGCGGGAGATACAGTGAGCAGTTCTTC
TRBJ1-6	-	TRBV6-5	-	CASNSFPIPNSPLHF	TGTGCCAGCAACTCTTTCCCGATCCCCAATTCACCCCTCCACTTT
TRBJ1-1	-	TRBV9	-	CASSVVGIGNTEAFF	TGTGCCAGCAGCGTAGTCGGTATAGGGAACACTGAAGCTTTCTTT
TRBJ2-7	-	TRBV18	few	CASSPPDGSYEQYF	TGTGCCAGCTCACCACCGGACGGCTCCTACGAGCAGTACTTC
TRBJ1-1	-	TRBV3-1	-	CASSSIDRPESEAFF	TGTGCCAGCAGCTCTATTGACAGACCCGAGAGTGAAGCTTTCTTT
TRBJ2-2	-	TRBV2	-	CASSPQRELFF	TGTGCCAGCAGCCCTCAAAGGGAGCTGTTTTTT
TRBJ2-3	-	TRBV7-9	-	CASSLRGGTTDTQYF	TGTGCCAGCAGCTTAAGGGGCGGGACCACAGATACGCAGTATTTT
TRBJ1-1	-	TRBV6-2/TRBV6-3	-	CASMSHFNTEAFF	TGTGCCAGCATGTCCCACTTCAACACTGAAGCTTTCTTT
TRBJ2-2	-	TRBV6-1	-	CACRRENTGELFF	TGTGCCTGCCGGAGGGAGAACACCGGGGAGCTGTTTTTT
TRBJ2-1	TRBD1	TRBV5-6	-	CASWDSSYNEQFF	TGTGCCAGTTGGGACAGCTCCTACAATGAGCAGTTCTTC
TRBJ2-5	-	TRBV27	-	CASSFSHILGETQYF	TGTGCCAGCAGTTTCTCACACATCCTAGGGGAGACCCAGTACTTC
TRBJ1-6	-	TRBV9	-	CASSLGSGLDPLHF	TGTGCCAGCAGCCTAGGGAGTGGACTGGATCCCCTCCACTTT
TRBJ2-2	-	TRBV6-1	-	CASSLGEMRGTGELFF	TGTGCCAGCAGCCTGGGGGAGATGAGGGGGACCGGGGAGCTGTTTTTT
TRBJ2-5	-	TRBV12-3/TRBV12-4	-	CASSQRITETQYF	TGTGCCAGCAGTCAGCGGATAACGGAGACCCAGTACTTC
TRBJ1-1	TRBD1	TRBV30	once	CAWSLGQAVNTEAFF	TGTGCCTGGAGTCTTGGACAGGCGGTGAACACTGAAGCTTTCTTT
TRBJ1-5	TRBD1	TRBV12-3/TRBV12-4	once	CASSLAGQGNQPQHF	TGTGCCAGCAGTTTAGCAGGACAGGGCAATCAGCCCCAGCATTTT
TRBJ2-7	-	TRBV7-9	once	CASKLGPYEQYF	TGTGCCAGTAAATTAGGCCCCTACGAGCAGTACTTC
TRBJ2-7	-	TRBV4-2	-	CASSQESTSSYEQYF	TGTGCCAGCAGCCAAGAGAGCACTAGCTCCTACGAGCAGTACTTC
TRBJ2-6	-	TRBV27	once	CASSLAGGPGANVLTF	TGTGCCAGCAGTTTAGCCGGGGGGCCTGGGGCCAACGTCCTGACTTTC
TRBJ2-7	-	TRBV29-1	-	CSVEAGDTGYEQYF	TGCAGCGTTGAAGCTGGGGACACTGGATACGAGCAGTACTTC
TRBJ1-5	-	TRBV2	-	CASSDRGEYQPQHF	TGTGCCAGCAGTGACCGAGGGGAATATCAGCCCCAGCATTTT
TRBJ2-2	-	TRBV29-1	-	CSVTGNAGELFF	TGCAGCGTGACGGGTAACGCCGGGGAGCTGTTTTTT
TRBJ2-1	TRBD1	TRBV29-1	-	CSVRTGGPHNEQFF	TGCAGCGTCCGGACAGGGGGCCCCCACAATGAGCAGTTCTTC
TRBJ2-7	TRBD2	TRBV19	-	CASSIALAGEYEQYF	TGTGCCAGTAGTATAGCATTAGCGGGGGAATACGAGCAGTACTTC
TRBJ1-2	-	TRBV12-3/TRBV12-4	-	CASSYGQYGYTF	TGTGCCAGCAGTTATGGACAGTATGGCTACACCTTC
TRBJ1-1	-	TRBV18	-	CASSEGQGGTEAFF	TGTGCCAGCTCGGAGGGCCAGGGTGGAACTGAAGCTTTCTTT
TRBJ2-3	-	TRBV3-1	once	CATQRSTRTDTQYF	TGTGCCACCCAGAGGAGCACCCGCACAGATACGCAGTATTTT
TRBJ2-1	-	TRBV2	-	CASSEAQYNEQFF	TGTGCCAGCAGTGAAGCACAGTACAATGAGCAGTTCTTC
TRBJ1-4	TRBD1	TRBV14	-	CASSQVSGGGKLFF	TGTGCCAGCAGCCAAGTGTCAGGGGGCGGAAAACTGTTTTTT
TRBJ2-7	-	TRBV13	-	CASSPPREGEQYF	TGTGCCAGCAGCCCCCCGAGGGAAGGCGAGCAGTACTTC
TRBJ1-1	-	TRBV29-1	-	CSVEDLNRLNTEAFF	TGCAGCGTTGAAGATCTTAACAGGCTCAATACTGAAGCTTTCTTT
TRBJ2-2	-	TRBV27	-	CASSLGVANTGELFF	TGTGCCAGCAGTTTAGGGGTAGCGAACACCGGGGAGCTGTTTTTT
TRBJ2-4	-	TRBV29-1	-	CSVEDQGIQYF	TGCAGCGTTGAAGACCAGGGCATTCAGTACTTC
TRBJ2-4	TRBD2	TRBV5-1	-	CASSIRALAGLPLAKNIQYF	TGCGCCAGCAGCATTCGAGCTCTAGCGGGGTTGCCTTTAGCCAAAAACATTCAGTACTTC